The 23 T cell receptor beta chains below come from one sample, sequenced in a study of blood T cell repertoires in COVID-19. Profiling relied on immunoSEQ multiplex PCR, and the TCRdb table lists in-frame clones only, not all of them. Here the sample spans 150,000 to 200,000 clones, 80% to 90% being singletons. The sequencing input was peripheral blood. Receptor source: a man in his 70s with active or convalescent COVID-19.

The gene calls are TRBV6-4 and TRBJ1-2; D might be TRBD1 (5 bases). Trimming removed 2 bases from V and 3 bases from J, with 13 bases in between. This CDR3 is built from 15 residues. Germline V gene sequence: CDR1 MRHNA, CDR2 SNTAGT. In DNA, the CDR3 is TGTGCCAGCAGTGACCCCCGGACATCCGACTATGGCTACACCTTC. Translated: CASSDPRTSDYGYTF.

V and J are TRBV7-2 and TRBJ2-1; D may be TRBD1 (6 bases). Trimming pared 3 bases from V and 6 bases from J, leaving 15 bases between. The V gene's germline CDR1 is SGHTA and CDR2 FQGNSA. The CDR3 length is 15 residues. This chain's CDR3 is CASSLSTGTSNEQFF. The CDR3, as DNA: TGTGCCAGCAGCTTGTCCACAGGGACCAGCAATGAGCAGTTCTTC.

The rearrangement uses TRBV6-5 and TRBJ2-7; D gene unclear. V lost 9 bases to trimming and J lost 0 bases, with 15 bases between them. The germline CDR1 and CDR2 sequences are MNHEY and SVGAGI. The CDR3 extends over 14 amino acids. The CDR3 region has the DNA TGTGCCAGTAAGGTTGATGGCGGCTCCTACGAGCAGTACTTC. It translates to CASKVDGGSYEQYF.

The table lists this clone with a few counts. The genes are TRBV19 and TRBJ1-3; possible D gene TRBD1, 6 bases. With 7 bases removed from V and 4 bases from J, the gap between germline ends came to 20 bases. Germline CDR1 LNHDA, CDR2 SQIVND (reference sequence). CDR3 length: 16 residues. In nucleotides, the CDR3 is TGTGCCAGTAAAAAACGCGCGGACAGCGAAGGAAACACCATATATTTT. Translated, it gives CASKKRADSEGNTIYF.

The chain combines TRBV6-4 with TRBJ1-1; 8 bases are a match to TRBD1. CDR1 is MRHNA and CDR2 is SNTAGT in the germline V gene. The trim removed 6 bases at V and 2 bases at J, leaving 5 bases unmatched. The CDR3 consists of 14 residues. In DNA, the CDR3 is TGTGCCAGCAGCGAGGACAGGGACAACACTGAAGCTTTCTTT. The encoded protein is CASSEDRDNTEAFF.

The chain has TRBV27 and TRBJ1-1; D not certain. The germline V gene encodes CDR1 MNHEY and CDR2 SMNVEV (reference sequence). The CDR3 contains 14 residues. Trimming took off 2 bases at V and 6 bases at J, with 13 bases between the two ends. CDR3 region: CASSLNGGAAEAFF. The CDR3 nucleotides read TGTGCCAGCAGTTTAAATGGAGGTGCTGCTGAAGCTTTCTTT.

This chain joins TRBV7-2 and TRBJ2-2; TRBD1 might be the D (5 bases). V lost 7 bases and J 0 bases, leaving 15 bases between the germline ends. The CDR3 is 16 amino acids. The germline CDR1 and CDR2 sequences are SGHTA and FQGNSA. The CDR3 spells CASTERQLPNTGELFF. The CDR3 nucleotides read TGTGCCAGCACCGAAAGACAGCTGCCGAACACCGGGGAGCTGTTTTTT.

The genes are TRBV6-1 and TRBJ1-2, with D uncertain. Germline-derived CDR1 and CDR2 are MNHNS and SASEGT. The CDR3 runs to 13 residues. The V and J ends lost 1 base and 8 bases respectively, with 11 bases between them. This chain's CDR3 is CASSEGPGSGYTF. The CDR3 region has the DNA TGTGCCAGCAGTGAAGGCCCCGGGTCCGGCTACACCTTC.

This chain's CDR3 is CASSSVTRRTQYF. CDR3 in DNA: TGTGCCAGCAGCTCCGTGACTAGGCGTACGCAGTATTTT. J is TRBJ2-3 and V is TRBV11-2; the D gene is possibly TRBD2 (6 bases). Trimming left V 4 bases short and J 8 bases short, with 13 bases between. Germline V gene lookup returns CDR1 SGHAT and CDR2 FQNNGV. This CDR3 comprises 13 residues.

The V and J genes are TRBV10-3 and TRBJ1-5, with 9 bases fitting TRBD1. Losses at the gene ends were 2 bases for V and 5 bases for J; bases not matched to a gene: 16. CDR1 is ENHRY and CDR2 is SYGVKD in the germline V gene. CDR3 size: 19 residues. CDR3 DNA: TGTGCCATCAGTGAGGAAATCGGGACAGGGAGACGCATATATCAGCCCCAGCATTTT. Its protein is CAISEEIGTGRRIYQPQHF.

The chain combines TRBV18 with TRBJ2-7; TRBD1 matches at 7 bases. This CDR3 comprises 16 residues. Germline V gives CDR1 KGHSH, CDR2 LQKENI. V dropped 1 base and J dropped 5; count of bases not matched to a gene: 11. In DNA, the CDR3 is TGTGCCAGCTCACCACGAGAAGAACAGGGGTACGACGAGCAGTACTTC. Its translation is CASSPREEQGYDEQYF. Combining the CDR3 with reference TRBV18 and TRBJ2-7 gives the whole variable domain NAGVMQNPRHLVRRRGQEARLRCSPMKGHSHVYWYRQLPEEGLKFMVYLQKENIIDESGMPKERFSAEFPKEGPSILRIQQVVRGDSAAYFCASSPREEQGYDEQYFGPGTRLTVT.

This chain uses TRBV7-2 with TRBJ2-7; possibly TRBD1 for D (6 bases). Germline V gene sequence: CDR1 SGHTA, CDR2 FQGNSA. The V end was cut by 6 bases, the J end by 2 bases, with 14 bases between. The CDR3 covers 14 residues. The CDR3, as DNA: TGTGCCAGCAGTCAAACTGGGGGCCCCTACGAGCAGTACTTC. Amino acid sequence: CASSQTGGPYEQYF.

This sequence joins TRBV6-2 or TRBV6-3 and TRBJ1-6, with D maybe TRBD1 (5 bases). Germline V gives CDR1 MNHEY, CDR2 SVGEGT. The V end lost 2 bases, the J end lost 8 bases, and 7 bases lay between the germline ends. The CDR3 runs 13 residues. The CDR3 region has the DNA TGTGCCAGCAGTTACACAGGAGATTCACCCCTCCACTTT. Its translation is CASSYTGDSPLHF.

The V call is TRBV3-1 (or the pseudogene TRBV3-2), the J call TRBJ1-1; the match to TRBD1 covers 7 bases. CDR1 and CDR2 (germline): LGHDT, YNNKEL (reference sequence). This CDR3 contains 14 residues. The junction had 11 bases not matched to a gene; V was cut back by 8 bases and J by 5 bases. The CDR3 DNA reads TGTGCCAGCCGAAGACAGGGAGAAAGTACTGAAGCTTTCTTT. The encoded protein is CASRRQGESTEAFF.

The J gene is TRBJ2-4, the V gene TRBV18; tentative D call: TRBD1 (6 bases). V lost 6 bases, J lost 10 bases, and 22 bases lay in between. CDR3 length equals 15 residues. Germline V gene lookup returns CDR1 KGHSH and CDR2 LQKENI. The CDR3 sequence is CASSPTRQPGVIQYF. CDR3 coding DNA: TGTGCCAGCTCCCCCACCCGGCAACCAGGGGTTATTCAGTACTTC.

This rearrangement joins TRBV24-1 to TRBJ1-4; D unresolved. The germline V and J ends were trimmed by 1 base and 5 bases, with 10 bases remaining between them. The CDR3 loop spans 15 amino acids. Germline loops: CDR1 KGHDR, CDR2 SFDVKD. The CDR3 DNA follows: TGTGCCACCAGTGATTTTGCGGGCGGGAATGAAAAACTGTTTTTT. It is translated as CATSDFAGGNEKLFF.

The chain uses TRBV30 and TRBJ1-6, with TRBD1 identical over 12 bases. Germline V gene sequence: CDR1 GTSNPN, CDR2 SVGIG (reference sequence). The CDR3 covers 17 residues. The V gene end was trimmed by 0 bases and the J gene end by 10 bases; junction bases not matched to a gene: 10. The CDR3 DNA is TGTGCCTGGAGTGTCAGCGGGGGGGACAGGGGGCAATCACCCCTCCACTTT. This gives the protein CAWSVSGGDRGQSPLHF. Filled out from reference TRBV30 and TRBJ1-6, the complete variable domain reads SQTIHQWPATLVQPVGSPLSLECTVEGTSNPNLYWYRQAAGRGLQLLFYSVGIGQISSEVPQNLSASRPQDRQFILSSKKLLLSDSGFYLCAWSVSGGDRGQSPLHFGNGTRLTVT.

The CDR3 DNA reads TGTGCCAGCAGTTACTCTTTAAGACTTGGGAATTCACCCCTCCACTTT. Translated, it gives CASSYSLRLGNSPLHF. This chain uses TRBV6-2 or TRBV6-3 with TRBJ1-6; D is unclear. Trimming left V 0 bases short and J 7 bases short, with 13 bases between. CDR1 is MNHEY and CDR2 is SVGEGT in the germline V gene. The CDR3 loop spans 16 amino acids.

The rearrangement joins TRBV19 to TRBJ2-1, with 9 bases matching TRBD2. Germline lookup yields CDR1 LNHDA and CDR2 SQIVND (reference sequence). The CDR3 extends over 15 amino acids. V trimming: 2 bases; J trimming: 6 bases; junction bases outside the gene matches: 5. CDR3 bases: TGTGCCAGTAGTATACAACTAGCGGGCGGCAATGAGCAGTTCTTC. This gives the protein CASSIQLAGGNEQFF.

V gene TRBV25-1 combines with J gene TRBJ1-4; D perhaps matches TRBD1 (6 bases). Germline V gene lookup returns CDR1 MGHDK and CDR2 SYGVNS. V gave up 10 bases and J gave up 7 bases, with 13 bases separating them. CDR3 length: 12 amino acids. The CDR3 region is CATWGLGEKLFF. CDR3 coding DNA: TGTGCCACTTGGGGGCTCGGTGAAAAACTGTTTTTT.

V and J are TRBV30 and TRBJ2-5; D is possibly TRBD1 (5 bases). There are 12 residues in the CDR3. V lost 0 bases, J lost 4 bases, and 6 bases lay in between. Germline V CDR1 and CDR2: GTSNPN, SVGIG (reference sequence). The CDR3 spells CAWSVRGETQYF. The CDR3 bases are TGTGCCTGGAGTGTAAGGGGAGAGACCCAGTACTTC.

V gene TRBV10-3 combines with J gene TRBJ2-7; D is perhaps TRBD1 (6 bases). Germline CDR1 is ENHRY and CDR2 is SYGVKD. The germline V and J ends were trimmed by 4 bases and 7 bases, with 20 bases remaining between them. The CDR3 has 15 residues. The CDR3 loop reads CAISGGGVGLWEQYF. In nucleotides, the CDR3 is TGTGCCATCAGTGGTGGGGGCGTGGGGCTTTGGGAGCAGTACTTC.

This clone was picked up one time. V gene TRBV28 combines with J gene TRBJ1-4; 7 bases are shared with TRBD1. The CDR3 has 12 amino acids. The trim removed 6 bases at V and 7 bases at J, leaving 2 bases unmatched. In germline, CDR1 is MDHEN, CDR2 SYDVKM. CDR3 region: CASRTGIEKLFF. The DNA for the CDR3 is TGTGCCAGCAGGACAGGGATTGAAAAACTGTTTTTT.